These T cell receptor beta chains were read from a single sample in a study of blood T cell repertoires in COVID-19. Sequencing used immunoSEQ multiplex PCR; TCRdb keeps in-frame clones, though not all of them. The sample records 190,000 or so clones, about 82% being singletons. The specimen sequenced was PBMCs or T cells enriched from blood (not recorded which). The origin of the receptors is a woman younger than 45 who had recovered from COVID-19. Both conserved end residues are part of each CDR3. Fields, in order: V gene, J gene, D gene, CDR3 protein, CDR3 DNA. D genes are given only for firm matches.

V: TRBV11-3; J: TRBJ2-2; D: TRBD2; CDR3: CASSTSGSISGELFF; DNA: TGTGCCAGCAGCACTAGCGGGAGTATATCCGGGGAGCTGTTTTTT
V: TRBV29-1; J: TRBJ2-7; D: TRBD2; CDR3: CSVAGLAGESYEQYF; DNA: TGCAGCGTTGCCGGACTAGCGGGAGAATCCTACGAGCAGTACTTC
V: TRBV7-9; J: TRBJ1-4; D: TRBD1; CDR3: CASSSGQVATNEKLFF; DNA: TGTGCCAGCAGCTCCGGACAGGTGGCAACTAATGAAAAACTGTTTTTT
V: TRBV28; J: TRBJ1-4; D: NA; CDR3: CASSPYREEEKLFF; DNA: TGTGCCAGCAGTCCGTACAGGGAAGAAGAAAAACTGTTTTTT
V: TRBV28; J: TRBJ2-6; D: TRBD2; CDR3: CASSLRPLWGLAGSSGANVLTF; DNA: TGTGCCAGCAGTTTAAGGCCCTTATGGGGGCTAGCGGGAAGCTCTGGGGCCAACGTCCTGACTTTC
V: TRBV2; J: TRBJ1-4; D: NA; CDR3: CASNARATNEKLFF; DNA: TGTGCCAGCAACGCGAGGGCAACTAATGAAAAACTGTTTTTT
V: TRBV6-5; J: TRBJ1-2; D: TRBD1; CDR3: CASRPNPTGGYTF; DNA: TGTGCCAGCAGGCCGAATCCGACAGGGGGCTACACCTTC
V: TRBV9; J: TRBJ2-7; D: TRBD2; CDR3: CASSVSGNEQYF; DNA: TGTGCCAGCAGCGTAAGCGGGAACGAGCAGTACTTC
V: TRBV7-8; J: TRBJ1-1; D: NA; CDR3: CASSLEGDTEAFF; DNA: TGTGCCAGCAGCTTAGAGGGGGACACTGAAGCTTTCTTT
V: TRBV6-5; J: TRBJ2-2; D: NA; CDR3: CASSYGGAGELFF; DNA: TGTGCCAGCAGTTATGGAGGGGCCGGGGAGCTGTTTTTT
V: TRBV6-1; J: TRBJ2-7; D: NA; CDR3: CASSEAHRDWASYEQYF; DNA: TGTGCCAGCAGTGAAGCGCATCGGGACTGGGCCTCCTACGAGCAGTACTTC